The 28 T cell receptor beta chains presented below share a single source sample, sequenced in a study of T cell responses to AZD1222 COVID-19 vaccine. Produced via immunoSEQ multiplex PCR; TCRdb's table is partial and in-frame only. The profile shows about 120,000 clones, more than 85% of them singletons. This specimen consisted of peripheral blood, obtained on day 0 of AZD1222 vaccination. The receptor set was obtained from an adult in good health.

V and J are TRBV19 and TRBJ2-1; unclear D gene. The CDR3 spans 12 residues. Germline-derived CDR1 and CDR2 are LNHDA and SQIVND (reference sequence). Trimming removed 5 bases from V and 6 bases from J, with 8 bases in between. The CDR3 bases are TGTGCCAGTAGTCCGGGTGTCAATGAGCAGTTCTTC. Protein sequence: CASSPGVNEQFF. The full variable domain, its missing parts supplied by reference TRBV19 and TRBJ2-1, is DGGITQSPKYLFRKEGQNVTLSCEQNLNHDAMYWYRQDPGQGLRLIYYSQIVNDFQKGDIAEGYSVSREKKESFPLTVTSAQKNPTAFYLCASSPGVNEQFFGPGTRLTVL.

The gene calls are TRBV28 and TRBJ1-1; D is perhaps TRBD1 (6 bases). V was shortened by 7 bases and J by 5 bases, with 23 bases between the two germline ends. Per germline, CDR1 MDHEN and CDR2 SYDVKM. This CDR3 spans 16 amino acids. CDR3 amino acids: CASKVWDTLRRTEAFF. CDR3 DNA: TGTGCCAGCAAAGTTTGGGACACCCTAAGGAGGACTGAAGCTTTCTTT.

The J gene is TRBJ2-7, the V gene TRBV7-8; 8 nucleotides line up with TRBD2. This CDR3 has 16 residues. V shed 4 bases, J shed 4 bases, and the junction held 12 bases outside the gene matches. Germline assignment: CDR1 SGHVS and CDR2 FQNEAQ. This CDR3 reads CASSSVGAGGPYEQYF. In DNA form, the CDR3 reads TGTGCCAGCAGCTCTGTAGGGGCGGGAGGCCCTTACGAGCAGTACTTC.

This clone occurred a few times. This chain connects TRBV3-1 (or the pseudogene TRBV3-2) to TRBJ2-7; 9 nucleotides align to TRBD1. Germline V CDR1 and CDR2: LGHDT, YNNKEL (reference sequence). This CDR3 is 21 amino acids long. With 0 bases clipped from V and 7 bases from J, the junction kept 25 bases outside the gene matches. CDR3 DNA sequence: TGTGCCAGCAGCCAAGAACGCGCCGGGACAGGGTCCAACTGGGGTCTGGGAGAGCAGTACTTC. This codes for CASSQERAGTGSNWGLGEQYF.

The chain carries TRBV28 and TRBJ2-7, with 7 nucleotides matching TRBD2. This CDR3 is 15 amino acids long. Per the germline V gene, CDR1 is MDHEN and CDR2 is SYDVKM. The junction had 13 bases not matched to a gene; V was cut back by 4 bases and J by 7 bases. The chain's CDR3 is CASSSNWEGTEEQYF. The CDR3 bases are TGTGCCAGCAGTTCAAACTGGGAGGGTACGGAAGAGCAGTACTTC.

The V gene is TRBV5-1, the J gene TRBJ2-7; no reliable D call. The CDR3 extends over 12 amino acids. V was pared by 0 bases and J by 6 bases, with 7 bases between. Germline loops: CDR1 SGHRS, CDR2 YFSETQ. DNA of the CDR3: TGCGCCAGCAGCTTGGATTTTGGCGAGCAGTACTTC. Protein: CASSLDFGEQYF.

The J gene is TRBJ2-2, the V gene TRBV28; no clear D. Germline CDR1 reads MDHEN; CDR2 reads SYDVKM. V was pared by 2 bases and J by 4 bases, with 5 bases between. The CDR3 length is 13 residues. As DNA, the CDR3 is TGTGCCAGCAGTTTAAGGGTCACCGGGGAGCTGTTTTTT. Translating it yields CASSLRVTGELFF.

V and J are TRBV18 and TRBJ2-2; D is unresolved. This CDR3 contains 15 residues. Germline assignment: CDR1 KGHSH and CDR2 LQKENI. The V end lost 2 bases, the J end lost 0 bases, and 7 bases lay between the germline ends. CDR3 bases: TGTGCCAGCTCACCAATGAGGACGAACACCGGGGAGCTGTTTTTT. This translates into CASSPMRTNTGELFF.

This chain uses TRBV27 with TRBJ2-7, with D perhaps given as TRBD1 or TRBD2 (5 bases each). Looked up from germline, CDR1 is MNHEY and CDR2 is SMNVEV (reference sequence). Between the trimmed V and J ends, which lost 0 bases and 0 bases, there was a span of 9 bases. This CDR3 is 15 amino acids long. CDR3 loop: CASSLSPGSSYEQYF. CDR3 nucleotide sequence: TGTGCCAGCAGTTTATCCCCAGGGAGCTCCTACGAGCAGTACTTC.

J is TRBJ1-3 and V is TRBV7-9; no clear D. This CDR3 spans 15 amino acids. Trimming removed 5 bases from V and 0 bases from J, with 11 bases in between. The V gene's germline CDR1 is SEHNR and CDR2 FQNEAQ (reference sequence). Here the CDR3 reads CASSPRADSGNTIYF. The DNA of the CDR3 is TGTGCCAGCAGCCCGAGGGCGGACTCTGGAAACACCATATATTTT.

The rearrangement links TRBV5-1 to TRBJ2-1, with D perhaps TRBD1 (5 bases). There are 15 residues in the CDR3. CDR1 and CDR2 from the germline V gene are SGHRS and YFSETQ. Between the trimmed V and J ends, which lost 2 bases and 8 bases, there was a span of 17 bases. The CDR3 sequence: CASSFKSDIRDEQFF. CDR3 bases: TGCGCCAGCAGCTTTAAGTCGGACATTCGCGATGAGCAGTTCTTC.

The CDR3 nucleotides are TGTGCCTGGAACTCCCCAGGGTATGGGTATTATGGAAACACCATATATTTT. Its translation: CAWNSPGYGYYGNTIYF. The chain couples TRBV30 to TRBJ1-3, with D tentatively TRBD1 (5 bases). The CDR3 consists of 17 residues. Per the germline V gene, CDR1 is GTSNPN and CDR2 is SVGIG (reference sequence). V lost 4 bases, J lost 3 bases, and 22 bases lay in between.

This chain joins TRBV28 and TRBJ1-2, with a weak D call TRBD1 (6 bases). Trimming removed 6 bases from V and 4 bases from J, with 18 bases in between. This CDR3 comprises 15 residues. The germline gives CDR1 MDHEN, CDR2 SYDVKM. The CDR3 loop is CASRSTTGIGYGYTF. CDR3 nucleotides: TGTGCCAGCAGATCCACGACAGGCATTGGCTATGGCTACACCTTC.

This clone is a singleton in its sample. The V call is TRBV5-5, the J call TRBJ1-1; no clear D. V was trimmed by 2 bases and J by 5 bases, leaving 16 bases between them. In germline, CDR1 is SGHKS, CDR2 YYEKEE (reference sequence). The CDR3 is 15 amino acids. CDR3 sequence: CASSFVDRRWTEAFF. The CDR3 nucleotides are TGTGCCAGCAGCTTCGTGGACCGGCGTTGGACTGAAGCTTTCTTT.

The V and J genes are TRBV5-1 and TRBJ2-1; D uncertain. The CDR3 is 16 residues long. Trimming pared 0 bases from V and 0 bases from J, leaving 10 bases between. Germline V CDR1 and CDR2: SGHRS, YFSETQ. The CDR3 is CASSLGATSSYNEQFF. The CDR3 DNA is TGCGCCAGCAGCTTGGGTGCTACGAGCTCCTACAATGAGCAGTTCTTC.

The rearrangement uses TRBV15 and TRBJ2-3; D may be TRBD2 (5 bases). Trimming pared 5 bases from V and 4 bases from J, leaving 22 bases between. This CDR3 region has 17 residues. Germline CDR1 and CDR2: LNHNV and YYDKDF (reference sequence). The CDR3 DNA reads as TGTGCCACCAGCCGGCGAGCTCCGGGATTGGGCGCAGATACGCAGTATTTT. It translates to CATSRRAPGLGADTQYF.

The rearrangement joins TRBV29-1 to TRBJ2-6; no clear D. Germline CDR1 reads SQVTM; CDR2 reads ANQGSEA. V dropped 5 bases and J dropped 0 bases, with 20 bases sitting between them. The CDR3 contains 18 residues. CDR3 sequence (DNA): TGCAGCGTTCGACAACCAAATCCTTCTATCTCTGGGGCCAACGTCCTGACTTTC. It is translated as CSVRQPNPSISGANVLTF. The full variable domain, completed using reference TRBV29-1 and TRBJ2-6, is SAVISQKPSRDICQRGTSLTIQCQVDSQVTMMFWYRQQPGQSLTLIATANQGSEATYESGFVIDKFPISRPNLTFSTLTVSNMSPEDSSIYLCSVRQPNPSISGANVLTFGAGSRLTVL.

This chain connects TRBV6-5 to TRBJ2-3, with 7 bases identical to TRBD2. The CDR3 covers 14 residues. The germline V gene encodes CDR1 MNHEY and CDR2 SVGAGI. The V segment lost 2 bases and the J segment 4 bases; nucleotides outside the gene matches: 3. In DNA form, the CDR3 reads TGTGCCAGCAGTTACGGAGCGGGATCAGATACGCAGTATTTT. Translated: CASSYGAGSDTQYF.

The chain's CDR3 is CASSPLFGGGRNEQFF. The CDR3 region has the DNA TGTGCCAGCAGCCCCCTTTTCGGGGGAGGGCGCAATGAGCAGTTCTTC. The chain joins TRBV7-2 to TRBJ2-1, with 7 bases that match TRBD2. The CDR3 consists of 16 residues. J was trimmed by 6 bases and V by 5 bases; bases with no gene match: 13. Germline V gene lookup returns CDR1 SGHTA and CDR2 FQGNSA.

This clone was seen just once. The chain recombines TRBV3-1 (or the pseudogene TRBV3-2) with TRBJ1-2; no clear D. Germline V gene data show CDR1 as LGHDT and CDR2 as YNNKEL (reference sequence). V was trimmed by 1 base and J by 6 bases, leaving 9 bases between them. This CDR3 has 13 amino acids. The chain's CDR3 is CASSQVGRDGYTF. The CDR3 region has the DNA TGTGCCAGCAGCCAAGTGGGGAGGGATGGCTACACCTTC.

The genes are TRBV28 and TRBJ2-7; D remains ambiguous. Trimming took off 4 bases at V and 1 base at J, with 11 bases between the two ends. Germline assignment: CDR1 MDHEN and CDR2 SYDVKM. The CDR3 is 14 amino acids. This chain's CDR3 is CASSSRTGSYEQYF. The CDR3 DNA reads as TGTGCCAGCAGTTCACGGACCGGATCCTACGAGCAGTACTTC. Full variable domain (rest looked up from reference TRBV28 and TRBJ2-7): DVKVTQSSRYLVKRTGEKVFLECVQDMDHENMFWYRQDPGLGLRLIYFSYDVKMKEKGDIPEGYSVSREKKERFSLILESASTNQTSMYLCASSSRTGSYEQYFGPGTRLTVT.

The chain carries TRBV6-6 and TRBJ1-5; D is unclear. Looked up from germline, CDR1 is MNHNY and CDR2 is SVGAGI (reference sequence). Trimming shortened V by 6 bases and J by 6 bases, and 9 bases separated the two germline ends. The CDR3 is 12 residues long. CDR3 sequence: CASSYGGQPQHF. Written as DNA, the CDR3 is TGTGCCAGCAGCTACGGAGGTCAGCCCCAGCATTTT.

The CDR3 coding sequence is TGTGCCAGCAGCTTGGAGACAGGGGGAGTAGAAAAACTGTTTTTT. The encoded protein is CASSLETGGVEKLFF. The V call is TRBV13, the J call TRBJ1-4; 9 positions match TRBD1. The CDR3 is 15 amino acids. CDR1 and CDR2 (germline): PRHDT, FYEKMQ (reference sequence). The V segment lost 3 bases and the J segment 8 bases; nucleotides outside the gene matches: 7.

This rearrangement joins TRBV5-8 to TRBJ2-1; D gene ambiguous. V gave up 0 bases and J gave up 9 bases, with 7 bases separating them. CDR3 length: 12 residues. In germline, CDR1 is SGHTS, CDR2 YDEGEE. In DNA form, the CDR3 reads TGTGCCAGCAGCTTGGGGGCCACTGAGCAGTTCTTC. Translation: CASSLGATEQFF.

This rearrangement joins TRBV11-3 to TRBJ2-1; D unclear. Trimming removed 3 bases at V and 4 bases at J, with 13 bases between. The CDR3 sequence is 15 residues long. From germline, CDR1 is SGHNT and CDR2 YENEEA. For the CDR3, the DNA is TGTGCCAGCAGCTTCGGACGGATTCAGTACAATGAGCAGTTCTTC. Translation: CASSFGRIQYNEQFF.

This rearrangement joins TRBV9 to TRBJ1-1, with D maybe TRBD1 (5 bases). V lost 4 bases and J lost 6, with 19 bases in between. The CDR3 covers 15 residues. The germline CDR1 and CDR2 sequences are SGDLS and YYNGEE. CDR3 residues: CASSLGHRGGAEAFF. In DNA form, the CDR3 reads TGTGCCAGCAGCCTCGGACACCGGGGAGGTGCTGAAGCTTTCTTT.

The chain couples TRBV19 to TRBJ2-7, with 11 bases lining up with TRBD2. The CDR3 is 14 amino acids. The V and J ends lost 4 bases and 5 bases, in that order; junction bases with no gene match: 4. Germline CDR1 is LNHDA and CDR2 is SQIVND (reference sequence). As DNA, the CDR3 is TGTGCCAGTAGTACTAGCGGGAGGTTCCACGAGCAGTACTTC. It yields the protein CASSTSGRFHEQYF.

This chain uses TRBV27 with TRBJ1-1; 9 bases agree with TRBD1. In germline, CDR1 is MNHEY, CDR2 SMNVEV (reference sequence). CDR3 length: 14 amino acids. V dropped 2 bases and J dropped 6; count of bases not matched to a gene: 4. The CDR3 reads CASSLRDRASEAFF. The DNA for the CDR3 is TGTGCCAGCAGTTTAAGGGACAGGGCTTCTGAAGCTTTCTTT.